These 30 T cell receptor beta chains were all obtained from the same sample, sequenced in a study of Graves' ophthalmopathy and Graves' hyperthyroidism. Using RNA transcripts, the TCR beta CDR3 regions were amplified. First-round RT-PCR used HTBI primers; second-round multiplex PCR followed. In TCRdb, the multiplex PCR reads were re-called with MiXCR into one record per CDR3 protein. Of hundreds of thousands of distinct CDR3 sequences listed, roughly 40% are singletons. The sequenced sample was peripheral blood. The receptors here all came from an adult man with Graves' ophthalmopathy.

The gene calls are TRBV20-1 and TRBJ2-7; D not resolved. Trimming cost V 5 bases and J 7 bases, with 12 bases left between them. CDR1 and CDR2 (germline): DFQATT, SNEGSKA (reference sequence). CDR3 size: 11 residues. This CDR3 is CSAYEVGEQYF. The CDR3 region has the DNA TGCAGTGCTTATGAAGTGGGTGAGCAGTACTTC.

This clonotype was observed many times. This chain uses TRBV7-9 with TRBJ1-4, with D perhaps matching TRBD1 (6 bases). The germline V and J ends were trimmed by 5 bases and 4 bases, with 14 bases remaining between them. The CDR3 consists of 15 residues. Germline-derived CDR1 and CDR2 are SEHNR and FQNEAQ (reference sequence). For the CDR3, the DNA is TGTGCCAGCAGCAAGCGGGGGGCAGATAATGAAAAACTGTTTTTT. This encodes CASSKRGADNEKLFF.

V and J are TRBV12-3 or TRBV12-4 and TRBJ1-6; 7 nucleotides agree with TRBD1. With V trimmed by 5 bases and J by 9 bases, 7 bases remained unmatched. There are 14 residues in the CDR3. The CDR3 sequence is CASSGDSWSSPLHF. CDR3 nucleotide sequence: TGTGCCAGCAGTGGGGACAGTTGGAGTTCACCCCTCCACTTT.

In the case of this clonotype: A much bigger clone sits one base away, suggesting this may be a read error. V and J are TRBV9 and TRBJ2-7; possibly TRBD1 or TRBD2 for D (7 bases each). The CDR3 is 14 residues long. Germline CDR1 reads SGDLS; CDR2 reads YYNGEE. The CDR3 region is CAGSAQGRDYEQYF. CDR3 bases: TGTGCCGGCAGCGCACAGGGGAGGGACTACGAGCAGTACTTC. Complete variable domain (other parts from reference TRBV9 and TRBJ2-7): DSGVTQTPKHLITATGQRVTLRCSPRSGDLSVYWYQQSLDQGLQFLIQYYNGEERAKGNILERFSAQQFPDLHSELNLSSLELGDSALYFCAGSAQGRDYEQYFGPGTRLTVT.

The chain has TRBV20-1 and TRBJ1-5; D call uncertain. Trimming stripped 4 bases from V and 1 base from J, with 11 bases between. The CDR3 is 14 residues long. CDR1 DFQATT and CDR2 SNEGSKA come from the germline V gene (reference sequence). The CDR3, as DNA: TGCAGTGCTATAGGAGGGTACAGCAATCAGCCCCAGCATTTT. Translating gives CSAIGGYSNQPQHF.

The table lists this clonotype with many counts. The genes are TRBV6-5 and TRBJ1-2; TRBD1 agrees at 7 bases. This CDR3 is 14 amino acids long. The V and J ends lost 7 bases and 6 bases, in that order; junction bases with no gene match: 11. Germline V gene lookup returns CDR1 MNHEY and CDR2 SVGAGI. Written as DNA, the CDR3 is TGTGCCAGCACCGGCCGAGGAGGGGGCGATGGCTACACCTTC. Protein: CASTGRGGGDGYTF.

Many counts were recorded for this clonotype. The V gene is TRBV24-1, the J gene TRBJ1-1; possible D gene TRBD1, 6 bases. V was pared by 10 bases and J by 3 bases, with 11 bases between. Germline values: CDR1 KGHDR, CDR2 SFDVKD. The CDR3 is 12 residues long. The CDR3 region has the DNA TGTGCCACAGGGGGTGCGGACACTGAAGCTTTCTTT. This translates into CATGGADTEAFF.

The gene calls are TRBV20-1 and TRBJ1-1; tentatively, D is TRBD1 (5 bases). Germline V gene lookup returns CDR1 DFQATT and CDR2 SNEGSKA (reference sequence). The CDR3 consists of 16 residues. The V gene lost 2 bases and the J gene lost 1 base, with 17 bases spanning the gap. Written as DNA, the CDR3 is TGCAGTGCTAGACGTTTTATGGGACTCCGGAACACTGAAGCTTTCTTT. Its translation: CSARRFMGLRNTEAFF.

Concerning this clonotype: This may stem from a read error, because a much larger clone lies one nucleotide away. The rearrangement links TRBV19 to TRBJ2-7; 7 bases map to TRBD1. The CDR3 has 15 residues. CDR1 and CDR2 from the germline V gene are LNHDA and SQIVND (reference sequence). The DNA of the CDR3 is TGTGCCAGTTCCCCCTCGACAGGGACCGGCTACAAGCAGTACTTC. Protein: CASSPSTGTGYKQYF.

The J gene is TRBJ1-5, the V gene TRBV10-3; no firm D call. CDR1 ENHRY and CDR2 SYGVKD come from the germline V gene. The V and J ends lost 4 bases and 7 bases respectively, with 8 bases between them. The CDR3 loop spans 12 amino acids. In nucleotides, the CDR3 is TGTGCCATCAGTGGGGCCAGGCAGCCCCAGCATTTT. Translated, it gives CAISGARQPQHF.

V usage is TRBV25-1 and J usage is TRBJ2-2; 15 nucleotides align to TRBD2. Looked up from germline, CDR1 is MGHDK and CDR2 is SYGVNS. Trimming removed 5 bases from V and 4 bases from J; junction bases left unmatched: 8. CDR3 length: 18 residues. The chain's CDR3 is CASSQGLAGGYGTGELFF. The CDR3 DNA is TGTGCCAGCAGTCAAGGACTAGCGGGAGGGTATGGCACCGGGGAGCTGTTTTTT.

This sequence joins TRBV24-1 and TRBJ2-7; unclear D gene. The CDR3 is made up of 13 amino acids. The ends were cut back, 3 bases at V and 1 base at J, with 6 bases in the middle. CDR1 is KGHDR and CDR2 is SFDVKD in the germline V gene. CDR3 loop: CATSDPISYEQYF. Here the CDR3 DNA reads TGTGCCACCAGTGATCCGATTTCCTACGAGCAGTACTTC.

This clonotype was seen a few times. CDR3 amino acids: CSPRRDRNTEAFF. The CDR3 coding sequence is TGCAGCCCCCGCCGGGACAGGAACACTGAAGCTTTCTTT. The chain uses TRBV20-1 and TRBJ1-1; TRBD1 aligns across 7 bases. Germline V gives CDR1 DFQATT, CDR2 SNEGSKA (reference sequence). CDR3 length: 13 residues.

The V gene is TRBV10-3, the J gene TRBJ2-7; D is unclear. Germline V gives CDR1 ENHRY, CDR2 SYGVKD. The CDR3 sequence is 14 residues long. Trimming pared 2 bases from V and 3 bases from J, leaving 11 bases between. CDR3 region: CAISEGPVDYEQYF. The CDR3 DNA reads TGTGCCATCAGTGAGGGGCCTGTCGACTACGAGCAGTACTTC.

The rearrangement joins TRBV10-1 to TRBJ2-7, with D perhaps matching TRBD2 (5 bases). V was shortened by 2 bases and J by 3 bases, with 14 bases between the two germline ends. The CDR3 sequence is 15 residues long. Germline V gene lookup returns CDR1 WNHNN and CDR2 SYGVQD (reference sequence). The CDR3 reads CASSEARDVGYEQYF. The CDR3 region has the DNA TGCGCCAGCAGTGAGGCGAGGGATGTGGGCTACGAGCAGTACTTC.

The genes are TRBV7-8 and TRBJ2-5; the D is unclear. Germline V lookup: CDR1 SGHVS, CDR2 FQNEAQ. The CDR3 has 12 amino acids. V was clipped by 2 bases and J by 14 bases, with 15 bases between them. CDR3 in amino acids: CASSLSGASSYF. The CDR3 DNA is TGTGCCAGCAGCTTAAGTGGAGCCAGTAGTTACTTC. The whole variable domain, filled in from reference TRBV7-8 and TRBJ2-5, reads GAGVSQSPRYKVAKRGQDVALRCDPISGHVSLFWYQQALGQGPEFLTYFQNEAQLDKSGLPSDRFFAERPEGSVSTLKIQRTQQEDSAVYLCASSLSGASSYFGPGTRLLVL.

The CDR3 DNA sequence: TGTGCCAGCAGCCTGACCAAGGCAAGAAACCAAGAGACCCAGTACTTC. It is translated as CASSLTKARNQETQYF. V gene TRBV5-6 combines with J gene TRBJ2-5, with no clear D. Germline CDR1 reads SGHDT; CDR2 reads YYEEEE. V was trimmed by 4 bases and J by 0 bases, leaving 16 bases between them. The CDR3 has 16 amino acids. Complete variable domain (other parts from reference TRBV5-6 and TRBJ2-5): DAGVTQSPTHLIKTRGQQVTLRCSPKSGHDTVSWYQQALGQGPQFIFQYYEEEERQRGNFPDRFSGHQFPNYSSELNVNALLLGDSALYLCASSLTKARNQETQYFGPGTRLLVL.

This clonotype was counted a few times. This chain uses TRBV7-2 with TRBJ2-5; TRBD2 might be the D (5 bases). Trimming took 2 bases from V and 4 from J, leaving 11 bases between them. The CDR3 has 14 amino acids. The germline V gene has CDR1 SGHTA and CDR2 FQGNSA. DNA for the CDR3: TGTGCCAGCAGCTTAATGGGTGGAGGAGAGACCCAGTACTTC. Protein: CASSLMGGGETQYF.

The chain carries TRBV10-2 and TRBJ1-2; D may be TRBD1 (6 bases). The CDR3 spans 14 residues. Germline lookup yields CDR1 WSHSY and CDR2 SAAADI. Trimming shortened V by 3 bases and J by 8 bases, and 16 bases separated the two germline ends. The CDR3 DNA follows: TGCGCCAGCAGTGATGCGGCTGGGCAGGGGGGCTACACCTTC. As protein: CASSDAAGQGGYTF.

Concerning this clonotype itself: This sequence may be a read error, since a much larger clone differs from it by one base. The CDR3 nucleotides read TGCAGCGTTAGCAACACCGGGGAGCTGTTTTTT. Translating gives CSVSNTGELFF. This chain uses TRBV29-1 with TRBJ2-2, with D unclear. CDR3 length: 11 residues. Per the germline V gene, CDR1 is SQVTM and CDR2 is ANQGSEA. Trimming cost V 5 bases and J 2 bases, with 3 bases left between them.

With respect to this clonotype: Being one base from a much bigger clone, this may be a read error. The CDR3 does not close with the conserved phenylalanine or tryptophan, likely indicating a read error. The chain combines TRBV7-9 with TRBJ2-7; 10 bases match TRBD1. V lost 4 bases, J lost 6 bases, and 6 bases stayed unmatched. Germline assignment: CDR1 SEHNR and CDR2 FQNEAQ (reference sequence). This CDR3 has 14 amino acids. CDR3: CASSSGGQGVEQYS. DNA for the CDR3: TGTGCCAGCAGCTCGGGCGGACAGGGGGTCGAGCAGTACTCC.

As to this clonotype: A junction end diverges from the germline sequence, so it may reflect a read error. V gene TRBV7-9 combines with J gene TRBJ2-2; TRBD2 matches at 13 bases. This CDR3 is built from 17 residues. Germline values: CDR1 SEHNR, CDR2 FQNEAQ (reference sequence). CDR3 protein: CASSLPRTSGRPGELFF. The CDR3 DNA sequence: TGCGCCAGCAGCTTGCCCCGGACTAGCGGGAGACCCGGGGAGCTGTTTTTT. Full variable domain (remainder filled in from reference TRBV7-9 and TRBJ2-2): DTGVSQNPRHKITKRGQNVTFRCDPISEHNRLYWYRQTLGQGPEFLTYFQNEAQLEKSRLLSDRFSAERPKGSFSTLEIQRTEQGDSAMYLCASSLPRTSGRPGELFFGEGSRLTVL.

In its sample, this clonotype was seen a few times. The CDR3 spells CASSIGRPYEQYF. The CDR3 DNA reads as TGTGCCAGTAGTATAGGACGTCCTTACGAGCAGTACTTC. This chain joins TRBV19 and TRBJ2-7; no reliable D call. Germline-derived CDR1 and CDR2 are LNHDA and SQIVND (reference sequence). The CDR3 is made up of 13 amino acids. V gave up 1 base and J gave up 4 bases, with 8 bases separating them.

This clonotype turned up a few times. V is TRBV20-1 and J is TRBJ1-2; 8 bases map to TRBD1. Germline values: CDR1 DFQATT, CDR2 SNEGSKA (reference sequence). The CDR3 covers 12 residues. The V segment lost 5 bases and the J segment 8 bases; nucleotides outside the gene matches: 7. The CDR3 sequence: CSAADRVLGYTF. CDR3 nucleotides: TGCAGTGCTGCGGACAGGGTCTTGGGCTACACCTTC.

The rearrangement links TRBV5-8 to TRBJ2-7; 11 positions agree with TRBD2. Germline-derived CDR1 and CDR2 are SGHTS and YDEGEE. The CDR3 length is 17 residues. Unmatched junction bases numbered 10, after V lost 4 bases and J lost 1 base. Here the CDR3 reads CASSSGRGTSGSYEQYF. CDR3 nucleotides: TGTGCCAGCAGCAGCGGACGGGGGACTAGCGGATCCTACGAGCAGTACTTC. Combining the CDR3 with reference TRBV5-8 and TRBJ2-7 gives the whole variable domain EAGVTQSPTHLIKTRGQQATLRCSPISGHTSVYWYQQALGLGLQFLLWYDEGEERNRGNFPPRFSGRQFPNYSSELNVNALELEDSALYLCASSSGRGTSGSYEQYFGPGTRLTVT.

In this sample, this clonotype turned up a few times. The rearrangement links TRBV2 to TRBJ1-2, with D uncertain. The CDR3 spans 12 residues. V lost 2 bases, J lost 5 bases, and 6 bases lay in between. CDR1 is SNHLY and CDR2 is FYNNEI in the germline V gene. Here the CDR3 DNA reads TGTGCCAGCAGTGAACAGCCTTATGGCTACACCTTC. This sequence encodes CASSEQPYGYTF. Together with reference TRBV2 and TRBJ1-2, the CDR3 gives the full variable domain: EPEVTQTPSHQVTQMGQEVILRCVPISNHLYFYWYRQILGQKVEFLVSFYNNEISEKSEIFDDQFSVERPDGSNFTLKIRSTKLEDSAMYFCASSEQPYGYTFGSGTRLTVV.

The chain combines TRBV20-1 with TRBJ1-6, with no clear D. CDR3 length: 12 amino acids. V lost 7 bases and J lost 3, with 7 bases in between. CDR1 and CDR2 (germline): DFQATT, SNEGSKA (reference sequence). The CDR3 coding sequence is TGCAGTGGCGGGAGCTATAATTCACCCCTCCACTTT. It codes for CSGGSYNSPLHF.

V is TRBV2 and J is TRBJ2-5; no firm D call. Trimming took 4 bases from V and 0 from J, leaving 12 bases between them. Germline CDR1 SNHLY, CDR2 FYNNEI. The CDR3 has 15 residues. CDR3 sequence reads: CASSATDINQETQYF. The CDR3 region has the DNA TGTGCCAGCAGTGCTACAGACATTAACCAAGAGACCCAGTACTTC.

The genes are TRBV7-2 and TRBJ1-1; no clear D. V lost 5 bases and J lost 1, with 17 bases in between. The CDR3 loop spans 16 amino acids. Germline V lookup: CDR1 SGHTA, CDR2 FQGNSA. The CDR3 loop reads CASSLQPPPKNTEAFF. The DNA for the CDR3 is TGTGCCAGCAGCCTTCAGCCACCCCCAAAGAACACTGAAGCTTTCTTT.

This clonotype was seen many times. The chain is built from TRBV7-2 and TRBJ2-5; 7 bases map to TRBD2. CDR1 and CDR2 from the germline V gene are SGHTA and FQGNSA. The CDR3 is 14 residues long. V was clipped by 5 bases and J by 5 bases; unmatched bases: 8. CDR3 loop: CASSAQWGGETQYF. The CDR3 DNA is TGTGCCAGCAGCGCCCAGTGGGGAGGGGAGACCCAGTACTTC.